These T cell receptor beta chains were read from a single sample in a study of human T cells and chemical hapten exposure. Each CDR3 protein is one row after TCRdb ran MiXCR on the RACE reads. The table lists around 250,000 distinct CDR3 sequences, about 8.1% of them singletons. The sample here was whole blood, taken in connection with sensitization to the hapten diphenylcyclopropenone (DPC). These receptors originate from a woman aged 40 to 50 with alopecia areata. Some clones in this sample may be carry-over from other donors' samples. Each CDR3 is given with its conserved first and last residue. Fields, in order: clone size, V gene, J gene, D gene, CDR3 protein, CDR3 DNA. The D gene is left open where the match is weak. Clone size is stated in some rows and not others, as once, few, many or a class when expanded.

many	TRBV5-1	TRBJ2-5	.	CASRGVKETQYF	TGCGCCAGCAGGGGAGTAAAAGAGACCCAGTACTTC
many	TRBV6-2/TRBV6-3	TRBJ2-1	.	CASRQGPTGEQFF	TGTGCCAGCAGACAAGGGCCCACGGGAGAGCAGTTCTTC
few	TRBV12-3/TRBV12-4	TRBJ1-1	.	CASTPSGGYTEAFF	TGTGCCAGCACCCCTTCGGGGGGCTACACTGAAGCTTTCTTT
.	TRBV4-1	TRBJ1-6	.	CASSQEGLGNSPLHF	TGCGCCAGCAGCCAAGAGGGACTGGGAAATTCACCCCTCCACTTT
.	TRBV20-1	TRBJ1-1	TRBD1	CSASGQHEAFF	TGCAGTGCTTCGGGACAGCATGAAGCTTTCTTT
many	TRBV12-3/TRBV12-4	TRBJ1-6	.	CASSLASLGSPLHF	TGTGCCAGCAGTCTCGCCTCGTTAGGATCACCCCTCCACTTT
.	TRBV10-3	TRBJ2-7	TRBD2	CAISLRTSGRYEQYF	TGTGCCATTTCTCTCCGGACTAGCGGCCGCTACGAGCAGTACTTC
few	TRBV6-1	TRBJ1-1	TRBD1	CASSEDRGWAEAFF	TGTGCCAGCAGTGAGGACAGGGGATGGGCTGAAGCTTTCTTT
many	TRBV12-3/TRBV12-4	TRBJ2-1	TRBD2	CASRGTSGINEQFF	TGTGCCAGCAGGGGGACTAGCGGGATTAATGAGCAGTTCTTC
many	TRBV2	TRBJ2-6	.	CASSESGAGANVLTF	TGTGCCAGCAGTGAATCGGGGGCTGGGGCCAACGTCCTGACTTTC
few	TRBV28	TRBJ1-2	.	CASINGGSNYGYTF	TGTGCCAGCATTAACGGGGGATCTAACTATGGCTACACCTTC
.	TRBV12-3/TRBV12-4	TRBJ1-6	.	CASSFLRVGSYNSPLHF	TGTGCCAGCAGTTTTTTACGAGTGGGCTCCTATAATTCACCCCTCCACTTT
many	TRBV3-1	TRBJ2-7	.	CASGLGYEQYF	TGTGCCAGCGGCCTGGGCTACGAGCAGTACTTC
many	TRBV6-1	TRBJ1-6	TRBD1	CASSGDRGYSSPLHF	TGTGCCAGCAGTGGGGACAGGGGGTATAGTTCACCCCTCCACTTT
few	TRBV5-1	TRBJ2-7	.	CASSYRQDSYEQYF	TGCGCCAGCAGCTATCGACAGGATTCCTACGAGCAGTACTTC
few	TRBV5-1	TRBJ2-7	.	CASSSNAGTKSLEQYF	TGCGCCAGCAGCTCGAATGCGGGGACGAAGTCTCTCGAGCAGTACTTC
.	TRBV29-1	TRBJ1-1	.	CSGIGQNTEAFF	TGCAGCGGGATTGGACAGAACACTGAAGCTTTCTTT
.	TRBV20-1	TRBJ2-7	.	CSARTITYEQYF	TGCAGTGCTAGGACGATAACATACGAGCAGTACTTC
few	TRBV6-5	TRBJ2-1	.	CASSSALGGAAKAFF	TGTGCCAGCAGCTCGGCCCTGGGGGGGGCGGCAAAGGCGTTCTTC
many	TRBV7-6	TRBJ2-1	TRBD1	CASSVTGQGTYNEQFF	TGTGCCAGCAGCGTAACGGGACAGGGCACCTACAATGAGCAGTTCTTC
many	TRBV3-1	TRBJ1-2	TRBD1	CASSSRDREGYTF	TGTGCCAGCAGCTCCCGGGACAGGGAAGGCTACACCTTC
few	TRBV20-1	TRBJ2-3	TRBD2	CSARARLAGTLGTDTQYF	TGCAGTGCTAGAGCCCGACTAGCGGGGACCTTGGGCACAGATACGCAGTATTTT
.	TRBV9	TRBJ2-1	.	CASSVVPGSYNEQFF	TGTGCCAGCAGCGTAGTGCCCGGCTCCTACAATGAGCAGTTCTTC
few	TRBV6-5	TRBJ2-6	.	CASSYSGVSSGANVLTF	TGTGCCAGCAGTTACTCGGGCGTTTCCTCTGGGGCCAACGTCCTGACTTTC
.	TRBV6-2/TRBV6-3	TRBJ2-7	TRBD1	CASSRTGPSYEQYF	TGTGCCAGCAGTCGGACAGGGCCGTCCTACGAGCAGTACTTC
many	TRBV6-5	TRBJ2-7	TRBD1	CASSYLPGQGFYEQYF	TGTGCCAGCAGCTACCTACCGGGACAGGGGTTCTACGAGCAGTACTTC
few	TRBV20-1	TRBJ2-7	TRBD2	CSASGLAGAGTYEQYF	TGCAGTGCTAGCGGACTAGCGGGAGCGGGAACCTACGAGCAGTACTTC
many	TRBV7-3	TRBJ2-5	TRBD2	CASSLGTRETQYF	TGTGCCAGCAGCTTAGGGACTAGGGAGACCCAGTACTTC
.	TRBV4-3	TRBJ2-2	TRBD1	CASSQGRGPGGTGELFF	TGCGCCAGCAGCCAAGGAAGGGGTCCAGGGGGCACCGGGGAGCTGTTTTTT
.	TRBV24-1	TRBJ1-2	TRBD1	CATGQTDRGGYTF	TGTGCCACCGGACAAACTGACAGGGGCGGCTACACCTTC
.	TRBV20-1	TRBJ2-2	TRBD1	CSARENRGAGELFF	TGCAGTGCTAGAGAAAACAGGGGCGCCGGGGAGCTGTTTTTT
many	TRBV28	TRBJ2-7	.	CASSGGTHEQYF	TGTGCCAGCAGTGGGGGGACCCACGAGCAGTACTTC
few	TRBV10-3	TRBJ1-5	.	CAISEAPQSLGSQPQHF	TGTGCCATCAGTGAGGCCCCACAGAGCTTAGGCAGTCAGCCCCAGCATTTT
few	TRBV6-5	TRBJ1-4	.	CASKEGLNEKLFF	TGTGCCAGCAAGGAAGGGCTAAATGAAAAACTGTTTTTT
few	TRBV27	TRBJ2-2	TRBD2	CASRSPAGAGELFF	TGTGCCAGCAGGTCCCCGGCGGGGGCCGGGGAGCTGTTTTTT
few	TRBV6-2/TRBV6-3	TRBJ2-2	.	CASISLGNTGELFF	TGTGCCAGCATCTCACTTGGGAACACCGGGGAGCTGTTTTTT
few	TRBV6-2/TRBV6-3	TRBJ2-5	.	CASRRSGETQYF	TGTGCCAGCAGGAGGAGCGGAGAGACCCAGTACTTC
few	TRBV27	TRBJ2-2	.	CASSITTGELFF	TGTGCCAGCAGTATAACCACCGGGGAGCTGTTTTTT
.	TRBV24-1	TRBJ2-2	.	CATTRATGELFF	TGTGCCACCACTAGAGCCACCGGGGAGCTGTTTTTT
few	TRBV5-5	TRBJ2-2	.	CASSLPNSGLSGELFF	TGTGCCAGCAGCTTGCCTAATTCGGGCCTCTCCGGGGAGCTGTTTTTT
many	TRBV7-3	TRBJ2-1	TRBD2	CASSLGLAGSNEQFF	TGTGCCAGCAGCTTAGGGCTAGCGGGGAGCAATGAGCAGTTCTTC
.	TRBV3-1	TRBJ2-3	.	CASSQGTGPFDTQYF	TGTGCCAGCAGCCAAGGAACGGGACCTTTTGATACGCAGTATTTT
few	TRBV5-1	TRBJ2-4	.	CASSLNSLETIQYF	TGCGCCAGCAGCTTGAACAGTTTGGAGACGATTCAGTACTTC
.	TRBV7-2	TRBJ1-5	.	CASSLDTRNQPQHF	TGTGCCAGCAGCTTGGACACTCGCAATCAGCCCCAGCATTTT
many	TRBV29-1	TRBJ2-3	.	CSVERGPDTQYF	TGCAGCGTTGAAAGGGGCCCAGATACGCAGTATTTT
.	TRBV11-1	TRBJ2-3	.	CASSLMAGDLTDTQYF	TGTGCCAGCAGCTTAATGGCAGGGGATCTGACAGATACGCAGTATTTT
few	TRBV5-4	TRBJ2-5	TRBD1	CASRKSGTGGRETQYF	TGTGCCAGCAGAAAATCCGGGACAGGGGGACGAGAGACCCAGTACTTC
few	TRBV18	TRBJ1-4	.	CASSPGGTNEKLFF	TGTGCCAGCTCGCCAGGTGGGACTAATGAAAAACTGTTTTTT
.	TRBV27	TRBJ2-4	.	CASSFLQGGSSIQYF	TGTGCCAGCAGTTTTCTGCAGGGGGGGTCGAGCATTCAGTACTTC
many	TRBV6-5	TRBJ1-1	.	CASSRGRLNTEAFF	TGTGCCAGCAGTCGCGGTCGTCTGAACACTGAAGCTTTCTTT
.	TRBV7-2	TRBJ2-3	TRBD2	CASRPPGLAPTDTQYF	TGTGCCAGCAGGCCGCCGGGACTAGCGCCCACAGATACGCAGTATTTT
.	TRBV5-1	TRBJ2-3	TRBD2	CVSTTTSGSFADTQYF	TGCGTCAGCACTACGACTAGCGGGAGTTTCGCAGATACGCAGTATTTT
.	TRBV28	TRBJ2-7	.	CASKTQGLYYEQYF	TGTGCCAGCAAGACACAGGGTTTATACTACGAGCAGTACTTC
.	TRBV30	TRBJ2-1	TRBD2	CAWSRVAGFNEQFF	TGTGCCTGGAGTAGGGTAGCGGGATTCAATGAGCAGTTCTTC
few	TRBV21-1	TRBJ2-1	.	CASTPMGQGPVSGNEQFF	TGTGCCAGCACCCCGATGGGTCAGGGGCCCGTTTCGGGCAATGAGCAGTTCTTC
.	TRBV6-2/TRBV6-3	TRBJ2-5	.	CASRLGPISHKQETQYF	TGTGCCAGCAGGTTGGGACCCATATCTCATAAACAAGAGACCCAGTACTTC
many	TRBV20-1	TRBJ1-6	.	CSVISPGLATSPLHF	TGCAGTGTCATTTCTCCGGGACTAGCCACTTCACCCCTCCACTTT
many	TRBV13	TRBJ2-5	.	CASRGVEETQYF	TGTGCCAGCAGGGGAGTCGAAGAGACCCAGTACTTC
.	TRBV12-3/TRBV12-4	TRBJ2-3	TRBD2	CASSLPLTSGSRDTQYF	TGTGCCAGCAGTCTGCCATTGACTAGCGGGAGTAGAGATACGCAGTATTTT
many	TRBV7-3	TRBJ2-5	.	CASRGQARQETQYF	TGTGCCAGCAGGGGGCAAGCCAGGCAAGAGACCCAGTACTTC